Below, 13 T cell receptor beta chains from the same sample are listed, as sequenced in a study of OX40 agonist ivuxolimab in advanced cancers. Repertoires were generated with immunoSEQ multiplex PCR, while TCRdb's copy carries only in-frame clones and drops some. The table has roughly 25,000 clones, 73% seen once; the top ten hold more than 15%. The sequences come from CD4+ or CD8+ T cells sorted from blood, collected in a trial of the OX40 agonist ivuxolimab. The receptors derive from an adult with an advanced solid tumor such as melanoma, head and neck, liver or kidney cancer.

The rearrangement uses TRBV5-1 and TRBJ2-3; D perhaps matches TRBD2 (6 bases). This CDR3 region has 15 residues. CDR1 SGHRS and CDR2 YFSETQ come from the germline V gene. V was clipped by 2 bases and J by 0 bases, with 10 bases between them. CDR3 region: CASSLAGRSTDTQYF. The CDR3 DNA follows: TGCGCCAGCAGCTTAGCGGGCAGGAGCACAGATACGCAGTATTTT.

J is TRBJ2-7 and V is TRBV27, with D possibly TRBD2 on 5 matching bases. This CDR3 comprises 15 residues. Per the germline V gene, CDR1 is MNHEY and CDR2 is SMNVEV (reference sequence). V lost 6 bases, J lost 6 bases, and 21 bases lay in between. The CDR3 sequence: CASSETLGLLLEQYF. Written as DNA, the CDR3 is TGTGCCAGCAGCGAAACACTAGGACTCTTACTCGAGCAGTACTTC.

The DNA for the CDR3 is TGTGCCAGCAGTGGTCGGAGGGGGATCCCCTACGAGCAGTACTTC. Amino acid sequence: CASSGRRGIPYEQYF. The V call is TRBV7-9, the J call TRBJ2-7; D could derive from TRBD1 or TRBD2 (6 bases each). Germline V lookup: CDR1 SEHNR, CDR2 FQNEAQ (reference sequence). Trimming pared 6 bases from V and 2 bases from J, leaving 17 bases between. This CDR3 region has 15 residues.

The chain is built from TRBV6-5 and TRBJ2-1; 7 bases align to TRBD1. Germline V lookup: CDR1 MNHEY, CDR2 SVGAGI. Losses at the gene ends were 6 bases for V and 2 bases for J; bases not matched to a gene: 7. The CDR3 has 15 amino acids. CDR3 sequence (DNA): TGTGCCAGCAGGGGGACCGGGACAGCCTACAATGAGCAGTTCTTC. Protein sequence: CASRGTGTAYNEQFF.

The gene calls are TRBV28 and TRBJ2-3; D gene unclear. Trimming pared 3 bases from V and 2 bases from J, leaving 12 bases between. This CDR3 is built from 15 residues. The germline V gene encodes CDR1 MDHEN and CDR2 SYDVKM. The CDR3 region is CASSFYTNPTDTQYF. CDR3 nucleotides: TGTGCCAGCAGTTTCTACACAAACCCCACAGATACGCAGTATTTT.

The V gene is TRBV7-9, the J gene TRBJ2-1, with D perhaps TRBD1 or TRBD2 (5 bases each). The CDR3 extends over 12 amino acids. Looked up from germline, CDR1 is SEHNR and CDR2 is FQNEAQ (reference sequence). V gave up 5 bases and J gave up 5 bases, with 7 bases separating them. The CDR3 bases are TGTGCCAGCAGCCTGGGGGACAATGAGCAGTTCTTC. It is translated as CASSLGDNEQFF.

The J gene is TRBJ2-5, the V gene TRBV6-6; 11 positions match TRBD1. Germline V gene lookup returns CDR1 MNHNY and CDR2 SVGAGI (reference sequence). The CDR3 loop spans 16 amino acids. With V trimmed by 7 bases and J by 0 bases, 7 bases remained unmatched. The CDR3 reads CASNQGTGGYQETQYF. CDR3 bases: TGTGCCAGCAACCAAGGGACAGGGGGATACCAAGAGACCCAGTACTTC.

The rearrangement joins TRBV7-8 to TRBJ2-1; 7 bases are shared with TRBD2. This CDR3 is built from 17 residues. Trimming cost V 1 base and J 7 bases; bases outside gene matches: 13. CDR1 SGHVS and CDR2 FQNEAQ come from the germline V gene. For the CDR3, the DNA is TGTGCCAGCAGCTTAGGCAGCGGGACTTACCCTAGGAATGAGCAGTTCTTC. Protein product: CASSLGSGTYPRNEQFF.

The V gene is TRBV7-9, the J gene TRBJ2-7; TRBD1 agrees at 7 bases. This CDR3 has 14 residues. V lost 2 bases to trimming and J lost 2 bases; unmatched junction nucleotides: 3. CDR1 is SEHNR and CDR2 is FQNEAQ in the germline V gene (reference sequence). The CDR3 DNA follows: TGTGCCAGCAGCTTATGGGACAGTACCTACGAGCAGTACTTC. Translation: CASSLWDSTYEQYF.

This clone was found once. This chain connects TRBV15 to TRBJ1-3; the D gene is possibly TRBD1 (6 bases). The CDR3 is 15 amino acids. The V and J ends lost 5 bases and 2 bases respectively, with 13 bases between them. Per the germline V gene, CDR1 is LNHNV and CDR2 is YYDKDF (reference sequence). The CDR3 spells CATSFLGATGNTIYF. CDR3 coding DNA: TGTGCCACCAGCTTCCTGGGGGCGACTGGAAACACCATATATTTT.

The rearrangement joins TRBV6-1 to TRBJ2-7; D is ambiguous. Trimming left V 1 base short and J 4 bases short, with 8 bases between. Germline V gives CDR1 MNHNS, CDR2 SASEGT. CDR3 length: 13 amino acids. For the CDR3, the DNA is TGTGCCAGCAGTGAAGGGGCTAGATACGAGCAGTACTTC. Translated, it gives CASSEGARYEQYF.

The chain couples TRBV9 to TRBJ2-7, with TRBD1 identical over 8 bases. CDR1 is SGDLS and CDR2 is YYNGEE in the germline V gene. The CDR3 totals 16 residues. The V gene end was trimmed by 4 bases and the J gene end by 3 bases; junction bases not matched to a gene: 12. Here the CDR3 reads CASSPGTGDPIYEQYF. The CDR3 DNA follows: TGTGCCAGCAGCCCCGGGACAGGTGACCCAATCTACGAGCAGTACTTC. Drawing the rest from reference TRBV9 and TRBJ2-7, the complete variable domain is DSGVTQTPKHLITATGQRVTLRCSPRSGDLSVYWYQQSLDQGLQFLIQYYNGEERAKGNILERFSAQQFPDLHSELNLSSLELGDSALYFCASSPGTGDPIYEQYFGPGTRLTVT.

The chain has TRBV2 and TRBJ2-1; either TRBD1 or TRBD2 may fit D (6 bases each). Germline V gene lookup returns CDR1 SNHLY and CDR2 FYNNEI. Trimming cost V 6 bases and J 6 bases, with 12 bases left between them. This CDR3 has 13 amino acids. This CDR3 reads CASSLGGSNEQFF. CDR3 bases: TGTGCCAGCAGCCTCGGGGGCAGCAATGAGCAGTTCTTC.